Below, 9 T cell receptor beta chains from the same sample are listed, as sequenced in a study of shared clonotypes between healthy human individuals. Measured with immunoSEQ multiplex PCR; TCRdb has only the in-frame clones, and not every one. The sample has around 200,000 clones, 85% to 95% seen once. Sequences were obtained from naive CD4+ T cells sorted from blood. As to subset: CD45RA+ positively selected. The receptors derive from a woman aged 25 to 45 in good health.

V is TRBV6-1 and J is TRBJ2-7; 11 nucleotides line up with TRBD1. The CDR3 consists of 14 residues. Germline V lookup: CDR1 MNHNS, CDR2 SASEGT. Losses at the gene ends were 7 bases for V and 7 bases for J; bases not matched to a gene: 9. The CDR3 coding sequence is TGTGCCAGCACTATGGACAGGGGGCTATGGGAGCAGTACTTC. Its translation: CASTMDRGLWEQYF.

The chain combines TRBV19 with TRBJ1-5; D perhaps matches TRBD1 (5 bases). The CDR3 sequence is 15 residues long. With 1 base removed from V and 1 base from J, the gap between germline ends came to 8 bases. CDR1 and CDR2 from the germline V gene are LNHDA and SQIVND (reference sequence). For the CDR3, the DNA is TGTGCCAGTAGTATAGTCCCAGGGAGCAATCAGCCCCAGCATTTT. Residues: CASSIVPGSNQPQHF.

The V and J genes are TRBV7-9 and TRBJ2-5; 7 bases match TRBD1. The V gene's germline CDR1 is SEHNR and CDR2 FQNEAQ (reference sequence). The CDR3 is 14 residues long. With 3 bases clipped from V and 0 bases from J, the junction kept 1 base outside the gene matches. The CDR3 sequence is CASSLGQHQETQYF. For the CDR3, the DNA is TGTGCCAGCAGCTTGGGACAGCACCAAGAGACCCAGTACTTC.

The V and J genes are TRBV6-1 and TRBJ2-7; 9 bases are a match to TRBD2. The CDR3 consists of 14 residues. Germline loops: CDR1 MNHNS, CDR2 SASEGT. J gave up 2 bases and V 5 bases, and 4 bases lay outside the gene matches. In nucleotides, the CDR3 is TGTGCCAGCAGTCCCGGGACTAGCCCCTACGAGCAGTACTTC. Protein product: CASSPGTSPYEQYF.

This clone appeared a few times. The V and J genes are TRBV7-9 and TRBJ1-5, with unresolved D. The germline V and J ends were trimmed by 3 bases and 0 bases, with 3 bases remaining between them. The CDR3 length is 13 residues. Germline V gene lookup returns CDR1 SEHNR and CDR2 FQNEAQ (reference sequence). CDR3 protein: CASSFDSNQPQHF. The CDR3 DNA reads as TGTGCCAGCAGCTTCGATAGCAATCAGCCCCAGCATTTT.

This chain's CDR3 is CASSERNRDRGNQPQHF. The CDR3 region has the DNA TGTGCCAGCAGCGAGAGGAACCGGGACAGGGGCAATCAGCCCCAGCATTTT. J is TRBJ1-5 and V is TRBV11-2, with 9 positions matching TRBD1. Germline V gives CDR1 SGHAT, CDR2 FQNNGV. The CDR3 length is 17 residues. V lost 5 bases and J lost 2; bases outside the gene matches: 10.

This clone occurred a few times. J is TRBJ2-7 and V is TRBV10-3; maybe TRBD2 (6 bases). Germline CDR1 reads ENHRY; CDR2 reads SYGVKD. Trimming removed 6 bases from V and 6 bases from J, with 12 bases in between. The CDR3 extends over 12 amino acids. In nucleotides, the CDR3 is TGTGCCATCAGCCCATCGGAGGGCGAGCAGTACTTC. This translates into CAISPSEGEQYF.

The chain recombines TRBV27 with TRBJ2-5; 12 bases align to TRBD2. The end of the DNA is better explained by TRBJ2-7, so the J call may be wrong. Germline V gene data show CDR1 as MNHEY and CDR2 as SMNVEV (reference sequence). The CDR3 has 15 amino acids. CDR3 DNA sequence: TGTGCCAGCAGGCTCACTAGCGGGGGGCCCTACGAGCAGTACTTC. It specifies CASRLTSGGPYEQYF.

This chain connects TRBV4-2 to TRBJ2-1; 11 nucleotides line up with TRBD2. V dropped 5 bases and J dropped 10; count of bases not matched to a gene: 13. Germline CDR1 LGHNA, CDR2 YNFKEQ. The CDR3 is 16 amino acids. The CDR3 loop is CASSSLVLAGVKEQFF. CDR3 DNA sequence: TGTGCCAGCAGCTCGCTCGTACTAGCGGGAGTCAAGGAGCAGTTCTTC.